The TCR beta chain described here comes from a study of cytomegalovirus exposure and HLA in healthy donors. The PCR was carried out with 60 Vbeta primers and 13 Jbeta primers. The repertoire was sequenced with immunoSEQ multiplex PCR; TCRdb's copy has only in-frame clones and lacks some. In the table there are about 200,000 clones, about four fifths of which are singletons. Trimming cost V 2 bases and J 0 bases, with 11 bases left between them. Germline loops: CDR1 MNHNY, CDR2 SVGAGI (reference sequence). The length of the CDR3 is 16 residues. The sequenced material came from PBMCs. The V call is TRBV6-6, the J call TRBJ2-1; TRBD2 might be the D (6 bases). The clonotype comes from a man aged 40-49 years in good health and CMV-seropositive. The CDR3 bases are TGTGCCAGCAGTTACCGTAGCGGCCGCTCCTACAATGAGCAGTTCTTC. Amino acid sequence: CASSYRSGRSYNEQFF.